Below, 19 T cell receptor beta chains from the same sample are listed, as sequenced in a study of blood T cells in healthy people across ages. A J-beta primer mix and a sample-barcoded 5' primer were used in a second PCR of roughly 6 to 11 cycles. TCRdb ran MiXCR on the 5' RACE reads and lists one entry per CDR3 protein. The sample holds around 700,000 distinct CDR3 sequences, 25% seen once. A further study also used this sample, focusing on T cells of mothers and their children.

Sequenced material: blood. Receptors originate from a boy aged 5-17 years in good health.

This chain joins TRBV9 and TRBJ2-5; D is possibly TRBD1 (6 bases). The CDR3 loop spans 14 amino acids. The ends were cut back, 0 bases at V and 5 bases at J, with 11 bases in the middle. Germline values: CDR1 SGDLS, CDR2 YYNGEE. CDR3 region: CASSVDSGVETQYF. For the CDR3, the DNA is TGTGCCAGCAGCGTAGACTCAGGGGTCGAGACCCAGTACTTC.

The J gene is TRBJ1-1, the V gene TRBV2, with D possibly matching TRBD1 (5 bases). This CDR3 has 12 amino acids. V lost 6 bases and J 8 bases, leaving 13 bases between the germline ends. Germline V CDR1 and CDR2: SNHLY, FYNNEI. The CDR3 DNA reads as TGTGCCAGCAGGGACGGGGCTGACGAAGCTTTCTTT. This gives the protein CASRDGADEAFF.

J is TRBJ2-1 and V is TRBV10-3; TRBD1 matches 7 bases. The J call is doubtful: the DNA matches TRBJ2-7 better. There are 14 residues in the CDR3. Per the germline V gene, CDR1 is ENHRY and CDR2 is SYGVKD. In nucleotides, the CDR3 is TGTGCCATCACCAAAACAGGGGACTCCTACGAGCAGTACTTC. Protein: CAITKTGDSYEQYF.

Worth noting for this clonotype: A read error may account for a junction end that differs from germline. This chain uses TRBV12-3 or TRBV12-4 with TRBJ1-1; 7 nucleotides agree with TRBD1. CDR3 length: 13 residues. CDR3 coding DNA: TGTGCCAGCAGTCCGACAGGGTTTACTGAAGCATTCTTT. Amino acids: CASSPTGFTEAFF.

This rearrangement joins TRBV9 to TRBJ2-5; TRBD2 is a possible D gene (6 bases). The J call is uncertain, as TRBJ2-7 better fits the DNA end. Germline V lookup: CDR1 SGDLS, CDR2 YYNGEE. The CDR3 extends over 15 amino acids. CDR3 residues: CASSSNDRGWSEQYF. CDR3 in DNA: TGTGCCAGCAGCTCCAATGACCGGGGGTGGAGCGAGCAGTACTTC.

The J gene is TRBJ2-1, the V gene TRBV20-1, with D perhaps TRBD1 (5 bases). The CDR3 extends over 11 amino acids. Germline V lookup: CDR1 DFQATT, CDR2 SNEGSKA (reference sequence). Trimming pared 6 bases from V and 7 bases from J, leaving 10 bases between. The DNA of the CDR3 is TGCAGTGCCGATCAGGGAAATGAGCAGTTCTTC. Translated, it gives CSADQGNEQFF.

The V and J genes are TRBV2 and TRBJ2-2, with 7 bases that match TRBD1. The germline CDR1 and CDR2 sequences are SNHLY and FYNNEI. The V and J ends lost 5 bases and 0 bases, in that order; junction bases with no gene match: 12. The CDR3 extends over 18 amino acids. CDR3 in amino acids: CASSSRQGNLPNTGELFF. In nucleotides, the CDR3 is TGTGCCAGCAGTTCCAGACAGGGAAACCTTCCGAACACCGGGGAGCTGTTTTTT.

The genes are TRBV11-2 and TRBJ1-1; D remains unclear. The V and J ends lost 5 bases and 7 bases respectively, with 17 bases between them. This CDR3 has 14 residues. The germline V gene has CDR1 SGHAT and CDR2 FQNNGV. CDR3 region: CASSPLGGRGEAFF. In nucleotides, the CDR3 is TGTGCCAGCAGCCCACTGGGAGGGCGGGGTGAAGCTTTCTTT.

The rearrangement uses TRBV4-1 and TRBJ2-5; 10 bases are shared with TRBD2. V trimming: 2 bases; J trimming: 5 bases; junction bases outside the gene matches: 11. The germline CDR1 and CDR2 sequences are MGHRA and YSYEKL. The CDR3 is made up of 17 amino acids. CDR3 in DNA: TGCGCCAGCAGCCAAAGATCTAGCGGGAGTGGATGGGAGACCCAGTACTTC. Its translation: CASSQRSSGSGWETQYF.

This rearrangement joins TRBV18 to TRBJ2-5, with 7 positions matching TRBD2. V gave up 3 bases and J gave up 5 bases; unmatched junction bases: 6. The length of the CDR3 is 14 residues. Germline CDR1 reads KGHSH; CDR2 reads LQKENI. The CDR3 is CASSPLAGDETQYF. The DNA of the CDR3 is TGTGCCAGCTCACCTTTGGCGGGAGACGAGACCCAGTACTTC.

This chain joins TRBV10-3 and TRBJ1-3; 8 bases match TRBD1. The V and J ends lost 0 bases and 1 base, in that order; junction bases with no gene match: 2. CDR1 ENHRY and CDR2 SYGVKD come from the germline V gene. This CDR3 has 16 residues. This chain's CDR3 is CAISESRTGSGNTIYF. The CDR3 nucleotides are TGTGCCATCAGTGAGTCCCGGACAGGGTCTGGAAACACCATATATTTT.

The V and J genes are TRBV29-1 and TRBJ1-5, with 9 bases that match TRBD1. CDR1 is SQVTM, CDR2 ANQGSEA, per germline. This CDR3 is 13 amino acids long. V lost 5 bases to trimming and J lost 3 bases; unmatched junction nucleotides: 2. The CDR3 protein is CSVTGGVNQPQHF. As DNA, the CDR3 is TGCAGCGTTACAGGGGGCGTCAATCAGCCCCAGCATTTT.

The chain joins TRBV13 to TRBJ2-5; no clear D gene. Matching the DNA end better, TRBJ2-7 makes the J call doubtful. The CDR3 has 13 residues. Germline lookup yields CDR1 PRHDT and CDR2 FYEKMQ (reference sequence). The CDR3 nucleotides read TGTGCCAGCAGCTTAGCTCAGCCTAACGAGCAGTACTTC. Translating gives CASSLAQPNEQYF.

The chain is built from TRBV20-1 and TRBJ2-7; no clear D. Germline V lookup: CDR1 DFQATT, CDR2 SNEGSKA (reference sequence). CDR3 size: 14 residues. V shed 1 base and J shed 0 bases, with 10 bases lying between them. As DNA, the CDR3 is TGCAGTGCTAGAGGGCCCCTCAGCTCCTACGAGCAGTACTTC. Translating gives CSARGPLSSYEQYF.

The rearrangement uses TRBV4-3 and TRBJ2-7, with 8 nucleotides matching TRBD1. This CDR3 has 15 residues. Trimming cost V 0 bases and J 5 bases; bases outside gene matches: 6. The germline V gene has CDR1 LGHNA and CDR2 YSLEER. The chain's CDR3 is CASSQEWTGIHEQYF. CDR3 in DNA: TGCGCCAGCAGCCAAGAATGGACAGGGATCCACGAGCAGTACTTC.

This clonotype was counted between two and nine times. V and J are TRBV6-6 and TRBJ2-1; a weak D match, TRBD2 (5 bases). Germline V lookup: CDR1 MNHNY, CDR2 SVGAGI (reference sequence). The CDR3 sequence is 12 residues long. V dropped 8 bases and J dropped 5 bases, with 10 bases sitting between them. CDR3 residues: CASGTGNNEQFF. The CDR3 DNA is TGTGCCAGCGGTACGGGGAACAATGAGCAGTTCTTC.

This clonotype was observed at least ten times. The rearrangement joins TRBV29-1 to TRBJ2-5; D possibly corresponds to TRBD2 (5 bases). The CDR3 has 12 amino acids. Between the trimmed V and J ends, which lost 7 bases and 3 bases, there was a span of 12 bases. Germline V CDR1 and CDR2: SQVTM, ANQGSEA. The CDR3 sequence is CSGNPGEETQYF. CDR3 in DNA: TGCAGCGGGAATCCCGGGGAAGAGACCCAGTACTTC.

This clonotype has a handful of counts. V is TRBV6-1 and J is TRBJ2-3; 7 nucleotides match TRBD2. V shed 7 bases and J 0 bases; nucleotides not matched to a gene: 7. Germline V gives CDR1 MNHNS, CDR2 SASEGT. There are 15 residues in the CDR3. The CDR3 is CASTQRGGSTDTQYF. DNA for the CDR3: TGTGCCAGCACCCAACGCGGGGGTAGCACAGATACGCAGTATTTT.

The genes are TRBV29-1 and TRBJ2-5, with D perhaps matching TRBD1 or TRBD2 (5 bases each). The J call may be mistaken, given a closer DNA end match to TRBJ2-7. The length of the CDR3 is 12 residues. Germline loops: CDR1 SQVTM, CDR2 ANQGSEA. The CDR3 spells CSVGRDRYEQYF. CDR3 sequence (DNA): TGCAGCGTTGGTCGGGACCGCTACGAGCAGTACTTC.